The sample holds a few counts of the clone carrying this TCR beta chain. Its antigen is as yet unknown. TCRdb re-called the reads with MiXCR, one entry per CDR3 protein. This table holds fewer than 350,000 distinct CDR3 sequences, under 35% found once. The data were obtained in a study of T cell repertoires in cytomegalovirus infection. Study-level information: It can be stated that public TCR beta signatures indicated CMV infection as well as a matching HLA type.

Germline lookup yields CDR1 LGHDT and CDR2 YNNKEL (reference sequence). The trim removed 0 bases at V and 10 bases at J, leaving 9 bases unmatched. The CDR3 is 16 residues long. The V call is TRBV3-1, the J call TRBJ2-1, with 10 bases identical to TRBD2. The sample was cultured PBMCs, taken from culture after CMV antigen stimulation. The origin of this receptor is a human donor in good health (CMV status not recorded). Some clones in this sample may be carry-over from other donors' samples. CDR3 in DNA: TGTGCCAGCAGCCAAGAGCTCCTAGCGGGAGAGCGGGAGCAGTTCTTC. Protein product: CASSQELLAGEREQFF.